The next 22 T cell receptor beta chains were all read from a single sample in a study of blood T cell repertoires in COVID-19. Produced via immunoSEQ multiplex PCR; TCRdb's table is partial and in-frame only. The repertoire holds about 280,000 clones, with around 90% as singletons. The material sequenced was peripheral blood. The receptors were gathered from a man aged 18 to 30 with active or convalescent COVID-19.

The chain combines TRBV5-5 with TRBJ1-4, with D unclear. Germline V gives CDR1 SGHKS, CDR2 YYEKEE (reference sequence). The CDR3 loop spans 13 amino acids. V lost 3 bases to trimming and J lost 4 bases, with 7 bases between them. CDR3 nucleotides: TGTGCCAGCAGCTCGGGGAATAATGAAAAACTGTTTTTT. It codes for CASSSGNNEKLFF.

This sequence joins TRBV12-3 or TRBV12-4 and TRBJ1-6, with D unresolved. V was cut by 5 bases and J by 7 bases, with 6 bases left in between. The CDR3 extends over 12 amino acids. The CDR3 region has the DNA TGTGCCAGCAGTACATCCAATTCACCCCTCCACTTT. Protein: CASSTSNSPLHF.

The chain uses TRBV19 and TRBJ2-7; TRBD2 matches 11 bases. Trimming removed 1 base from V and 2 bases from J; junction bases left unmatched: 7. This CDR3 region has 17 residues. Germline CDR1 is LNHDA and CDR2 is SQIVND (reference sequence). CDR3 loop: CASSIASGGSNPYEQYF. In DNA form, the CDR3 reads TGTGCCAGTAGTATAGCTAGCGGGGGGTCCAACCCCTACGAGCAGTACTTC.

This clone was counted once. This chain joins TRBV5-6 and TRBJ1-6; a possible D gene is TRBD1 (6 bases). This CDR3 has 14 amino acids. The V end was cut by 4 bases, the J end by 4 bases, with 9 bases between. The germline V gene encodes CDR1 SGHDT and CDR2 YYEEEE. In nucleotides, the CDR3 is TGTGCCAGCAGCCGGGACACTTATAATTCACCCCTCCACTTT. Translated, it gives CASSRDTYNSPLHF.

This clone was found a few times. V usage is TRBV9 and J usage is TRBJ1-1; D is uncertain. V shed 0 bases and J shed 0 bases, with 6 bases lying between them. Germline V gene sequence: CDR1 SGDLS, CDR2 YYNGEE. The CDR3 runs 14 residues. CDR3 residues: CASSVAGMNTEAFF. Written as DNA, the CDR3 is TGTGCCAGCAGCGTAGCCGGGATGAACACTGAAGCTTTCTTT.

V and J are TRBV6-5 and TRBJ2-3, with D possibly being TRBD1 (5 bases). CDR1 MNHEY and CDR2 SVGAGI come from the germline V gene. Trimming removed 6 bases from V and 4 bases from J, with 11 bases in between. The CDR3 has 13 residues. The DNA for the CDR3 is TGTGCCAGCAGCCAACAGGAACCAGATACGCAGTATTTT. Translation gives CASSQQEPDTQYF.

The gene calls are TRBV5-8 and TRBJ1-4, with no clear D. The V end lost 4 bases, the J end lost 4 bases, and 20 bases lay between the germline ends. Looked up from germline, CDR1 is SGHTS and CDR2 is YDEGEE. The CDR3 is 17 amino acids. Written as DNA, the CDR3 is TGTGCCAGCAGCCCCAAGCTCGGGTTGATTTTTAATGAAAAACTGTTTTTT. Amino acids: CASSPKLGLIFNEKLFF.

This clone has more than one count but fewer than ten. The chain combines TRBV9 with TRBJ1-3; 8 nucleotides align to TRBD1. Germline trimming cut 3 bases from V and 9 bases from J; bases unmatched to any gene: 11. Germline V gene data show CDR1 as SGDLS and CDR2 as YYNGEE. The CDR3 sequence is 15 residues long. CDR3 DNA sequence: TGTGCCAGCAGCGAGGGGGACAGGCCGAGTGGCACCATATATTTT. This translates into CASSEGDRPSGTIYF. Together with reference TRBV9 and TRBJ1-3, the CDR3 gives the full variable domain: DSGVTQTPKHLITATGQRVTLRCSPRSGDLSVYWYQQSLDQGLQFLIQYYNGEERAKGNILERFSAQQFPDLHSELNLSSLELGDSALYFCASSEGDRPSGTIYFGEGSWLTVV.

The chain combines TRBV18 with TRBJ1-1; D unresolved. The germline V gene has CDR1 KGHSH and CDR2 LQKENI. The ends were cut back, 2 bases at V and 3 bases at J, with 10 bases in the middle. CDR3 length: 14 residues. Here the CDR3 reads CASSPSGWDTEAFF. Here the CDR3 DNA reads TGTGCCAGCTCACCATCGGGTTGGGACACTGAAGCTTTCTTT.

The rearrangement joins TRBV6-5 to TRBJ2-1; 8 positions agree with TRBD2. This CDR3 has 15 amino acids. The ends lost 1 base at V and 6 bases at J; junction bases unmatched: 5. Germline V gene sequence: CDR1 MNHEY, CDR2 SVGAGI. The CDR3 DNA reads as TGTGCCAGCAGTTACTGGCGGGGGGCGGTCAATGAGCAGTTCTTC. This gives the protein CASSYWRGAVNEQFF.

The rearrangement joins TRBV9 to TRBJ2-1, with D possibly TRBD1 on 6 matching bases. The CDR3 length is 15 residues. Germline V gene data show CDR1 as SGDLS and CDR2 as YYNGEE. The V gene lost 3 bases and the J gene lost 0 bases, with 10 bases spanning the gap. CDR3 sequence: CASSATGSSYNEQFF. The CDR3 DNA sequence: TGTGCCAGCAGCGCTACAGGGAGCTCCTACAATGAGCAGTTCTTC.

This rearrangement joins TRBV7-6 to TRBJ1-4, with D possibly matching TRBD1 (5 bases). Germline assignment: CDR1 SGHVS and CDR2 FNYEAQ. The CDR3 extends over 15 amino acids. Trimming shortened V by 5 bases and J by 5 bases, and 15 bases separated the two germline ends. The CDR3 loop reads CASSKTGLGNEKLFF. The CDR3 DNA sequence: TGTGCCAGCAGCAAAACGGGACTGGGAAATGAAAAACTGTTTTTT. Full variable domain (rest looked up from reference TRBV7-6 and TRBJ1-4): GAGVSQSPRYKVTKRGQDVALRCDPISGHVSLYWYRQALGQGPEFLTYFNYEAQQDKSGLPNDRFSAERPEGSISTLTIQRTEQRDSAMYRCASSKTGLGNEKLFFGSGTQLSVL.

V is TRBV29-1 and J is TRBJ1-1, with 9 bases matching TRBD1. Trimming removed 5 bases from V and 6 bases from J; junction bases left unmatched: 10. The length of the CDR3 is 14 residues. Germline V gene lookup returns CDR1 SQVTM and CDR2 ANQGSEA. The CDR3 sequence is CSVYRTGERAEAFF. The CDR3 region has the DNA TGCAGCGTTTATCGGACAGGGGAAAGGGCTGAAGCTTTCTTT.

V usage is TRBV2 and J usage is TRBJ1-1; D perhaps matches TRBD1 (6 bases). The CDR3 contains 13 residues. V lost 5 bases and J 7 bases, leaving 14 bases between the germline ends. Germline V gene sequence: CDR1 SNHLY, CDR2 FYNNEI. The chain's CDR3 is CASSTSTGREAFF. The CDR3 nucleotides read TGTGCCAGCAGTACCTCGACAGGACGTGAAGCTTTCTTT. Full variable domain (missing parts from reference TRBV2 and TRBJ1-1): EPEVTQTPSHQVTQMGQEVILRCVPISNHLYFYWYRQILGQKVEFLVSFYNNEISEKSEIFDDQFSVERPDGSNFTLKIRSTKLEDSAMYFCASSTSTGREAFFGQGTRLTVV.

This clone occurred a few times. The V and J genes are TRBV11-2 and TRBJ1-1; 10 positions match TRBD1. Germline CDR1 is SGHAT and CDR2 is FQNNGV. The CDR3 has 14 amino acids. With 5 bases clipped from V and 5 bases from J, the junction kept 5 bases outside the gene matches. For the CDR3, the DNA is TGTGCCAGCAGCAGGGACAGGGGCCGGACTGAAGCTTTCTTT. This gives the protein CASSRDRGRTEAFF.

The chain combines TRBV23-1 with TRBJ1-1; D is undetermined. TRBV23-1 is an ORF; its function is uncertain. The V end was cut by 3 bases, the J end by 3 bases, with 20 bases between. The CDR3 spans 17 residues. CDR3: CASSHPRGRGSDTEAFF. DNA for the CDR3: TGCGCCAGCAGTCATCCGCGAGGGCGGGGATCCGACACTGAAGCTTTCTTT.

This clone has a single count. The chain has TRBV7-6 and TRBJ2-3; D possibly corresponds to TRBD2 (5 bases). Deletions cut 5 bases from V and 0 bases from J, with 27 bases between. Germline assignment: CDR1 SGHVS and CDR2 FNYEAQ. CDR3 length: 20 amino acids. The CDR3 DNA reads TGTGCCAGCAGCCCAGGCTGGGGTCGGGGATACTCACAGAGCACAGATACGCAGTATTTT. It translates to CASSPGWGRGYSQSTDTQYF.

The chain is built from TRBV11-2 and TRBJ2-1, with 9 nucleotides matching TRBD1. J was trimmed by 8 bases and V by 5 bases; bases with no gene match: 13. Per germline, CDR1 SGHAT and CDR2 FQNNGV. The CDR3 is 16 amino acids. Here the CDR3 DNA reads TGTGCCAGCAGCATCCCCGGGACAGGGAGTACCGATGAGCAGTTCTTC. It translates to CASSIPGTGSTDEQFF.

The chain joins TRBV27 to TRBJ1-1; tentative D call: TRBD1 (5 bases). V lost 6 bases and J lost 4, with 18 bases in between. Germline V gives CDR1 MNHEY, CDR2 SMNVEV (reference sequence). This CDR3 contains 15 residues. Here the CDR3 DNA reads TGTGCCAGCAGGTTCAGGTCGGGGGTGGCCACTGAAGCTTTCTTT. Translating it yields CASRFRSGVATEAFF.

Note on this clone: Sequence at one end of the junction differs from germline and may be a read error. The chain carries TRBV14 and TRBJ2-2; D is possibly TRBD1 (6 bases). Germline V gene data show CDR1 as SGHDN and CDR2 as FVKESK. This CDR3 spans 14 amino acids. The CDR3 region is CASSQEWGHRGAVF. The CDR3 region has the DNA TGTGCCAGCAGCCAAGAGTGGGGGCACCGGGGAGCTGTTTTT.

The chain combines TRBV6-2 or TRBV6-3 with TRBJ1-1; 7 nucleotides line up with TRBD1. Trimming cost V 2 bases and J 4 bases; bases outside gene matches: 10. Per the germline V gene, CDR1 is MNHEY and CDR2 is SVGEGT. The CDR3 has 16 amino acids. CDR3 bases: TGTGCCAGCAGTTACCGCGTGACAGGGACGGGCACTGAAGCTTTCTTT. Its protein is CASSYRVTGTGTEAFF.

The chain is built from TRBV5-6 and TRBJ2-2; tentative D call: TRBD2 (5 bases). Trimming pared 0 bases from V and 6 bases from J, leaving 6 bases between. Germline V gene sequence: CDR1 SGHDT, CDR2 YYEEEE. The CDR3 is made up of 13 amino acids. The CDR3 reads CASSLGGSGELFF. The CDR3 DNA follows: TGTGCCAGCAGCTTGGGCGGGTCCGGGGAGCTGTTTTTT.